This TCR beta chain was sequenced for a study of long-term antiretroviral therapy in people with HIV. Study summary: There is a gap of about a decade between the earliest samples and the later 2015 immediate-ART recommendation.

Participants who had HIV were, without exception, treated in the United States. About 1-11 million cryopreserved PBMC were held in samples before DNA extraction. V trimming: 0 bases; J trimming: 6 bases; junction bases outside the gene matches: 8. The CDR3 is 15 residues long. Germline-derived CDR1 and CDR2 are SQVTM and ANQGSEA. Run at survey level, the immunoSEQ assay was version v3.0. Sequencing was performed with immunoSEQ multiplex PCR; in TCRdb, only in-frame clones are kept and a portion is missing. This sample has 20,000 to 25,000 clones, with about 81% found just once. Here the sequenced sample was unsorted PBMCs, taken 1.5 years after starting antiretroviral therapy. The TCR sequence derives from a man aged 30-40 years with HIV. The V and J genes are TRBV29-1 and TRBJ2-7, with 10 nucleotides matching TRBD1. The CDR3 sequence: CSVEDPGTGDSEQYF. The CDR3 nucleotides are TGCAGCGTTGAAGATCCGGGGACAGGGGATTCCGAGCAGTACTTC.